This record looks at one T cell receptor beta chain sequence and its context. What it recognizes is unknown. TCRdb's copy holds only in-frame clones and misses some; the assay was immunoSEQ multiplex PCR. Of roughly 9,900 clones listed, roughly 60% are singletons. These data belong to a study of early stage breast cancer tumors. Points from the study as a whole: Functional markers like CD4, CD8 and FOXP3 were missed in bulk sequencing. Enriched TCRB sequences shared across patients were mostly commonly generated sequences. Compared with adjacent normal breast tissue, tumors showed roughly 2.4-fold greater T cell density and higher clonality.

The CDR3 is 16 residues long. V lost 2 bases and J lost 0, with 12 bases in between. From germline, CDR1 is SGHDT and CDR2 YYEEEE. This receptor was obtained from a person between 60 and 70 years old with breast cancer. The V call is TRBV5-6, the J call TRBJ1-3; D is perhaps TRBD1 (6 bases). The sequencing input was breast tumor tissue. The CDR3 protein is CASSLYRTVSGNTIYF. CDR3 DNA: TGTGCCAGCAGCTTATACAGGACAGTCTCTGGAAACACCATATATTTT.